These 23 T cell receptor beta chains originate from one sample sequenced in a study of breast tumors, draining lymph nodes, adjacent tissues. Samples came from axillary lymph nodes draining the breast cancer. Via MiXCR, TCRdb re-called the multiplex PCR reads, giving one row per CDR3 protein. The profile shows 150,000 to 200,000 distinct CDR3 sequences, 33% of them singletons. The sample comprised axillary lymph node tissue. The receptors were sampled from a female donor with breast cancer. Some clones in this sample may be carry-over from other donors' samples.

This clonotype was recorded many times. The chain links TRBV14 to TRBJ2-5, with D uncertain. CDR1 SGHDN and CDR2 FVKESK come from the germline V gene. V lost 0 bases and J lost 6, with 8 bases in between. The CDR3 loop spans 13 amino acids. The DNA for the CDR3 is TGTGCCAGCAGCCAAGACATGGTGAAGACCCAGTACTTC. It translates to CASSQDMVKTQYF.

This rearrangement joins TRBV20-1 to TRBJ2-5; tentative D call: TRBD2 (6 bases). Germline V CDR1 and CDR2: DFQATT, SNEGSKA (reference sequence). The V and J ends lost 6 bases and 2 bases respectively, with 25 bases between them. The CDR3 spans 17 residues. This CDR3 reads CSAELPGGGVRQETQYF. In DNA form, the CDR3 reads TGCAGTGCAGAATTGCCCGGTGGCGGGGTGAGGCAAGAGACCCAGTACTTC.

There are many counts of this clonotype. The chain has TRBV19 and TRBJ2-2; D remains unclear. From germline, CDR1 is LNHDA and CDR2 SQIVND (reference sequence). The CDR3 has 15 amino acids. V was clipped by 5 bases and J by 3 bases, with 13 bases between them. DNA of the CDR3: TGTGCCAGTAGTGCCCAGGAGATTTACACCGGGGAGCTGTTTTTT. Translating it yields CASSAQEIYTGELFF.

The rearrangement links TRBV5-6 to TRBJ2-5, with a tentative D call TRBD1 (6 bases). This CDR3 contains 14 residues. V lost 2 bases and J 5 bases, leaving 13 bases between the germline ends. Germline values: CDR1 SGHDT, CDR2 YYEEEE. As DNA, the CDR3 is TGTGCCAGCAGCTTATATGACAGGCAGGAGACCCAGTACTTC. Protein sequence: CASSLYDRQETQYF. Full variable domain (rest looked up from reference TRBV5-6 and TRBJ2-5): DAGVTQSPTHLIKTRGQQVTLRCSPKSGHDTVSWYQQALGQGPQFIFQYYEEEERQRGNFPDRFSGHQFPNYSSELNVNALLLGDSALYLCASSLYDRQETQYFGPGTRLLVL.

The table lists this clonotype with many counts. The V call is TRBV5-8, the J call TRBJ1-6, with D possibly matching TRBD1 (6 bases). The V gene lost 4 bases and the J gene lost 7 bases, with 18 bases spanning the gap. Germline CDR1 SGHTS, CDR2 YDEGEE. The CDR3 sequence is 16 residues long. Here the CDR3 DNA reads TGTGCCAGCAGCACCCCACCACAGGGTCGGAATTCACCCCTCCACTTT. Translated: CASSTPPQGRNSPLHF.

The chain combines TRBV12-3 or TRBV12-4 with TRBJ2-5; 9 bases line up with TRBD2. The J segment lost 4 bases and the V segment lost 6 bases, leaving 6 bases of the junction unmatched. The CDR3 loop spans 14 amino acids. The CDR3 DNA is TGTGCCAGCAGATCAGCAGCGGGGGGAGAGACCCAGTACTTC. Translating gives CASRSAAGGETQYF.

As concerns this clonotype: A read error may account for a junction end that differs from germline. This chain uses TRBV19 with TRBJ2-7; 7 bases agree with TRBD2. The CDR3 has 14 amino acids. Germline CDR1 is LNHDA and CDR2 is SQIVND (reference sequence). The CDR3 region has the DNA TGTGCCAGTAGTTTCGGGACGGGGGACTACGAGCAGTGCTTC. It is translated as CASSFGTGDYEQCF. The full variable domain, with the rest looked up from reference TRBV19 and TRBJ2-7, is DGGITQSPKYLFRKEGQNVTLSCEQNLNHDAMYWYRQDPGQGLRLIYYSQIVNDFQKGDIAEGYSVSREKKESFPLTVTSAQKNPTAFYLCASSFGTGDYEQCFGPGTRLTVT.

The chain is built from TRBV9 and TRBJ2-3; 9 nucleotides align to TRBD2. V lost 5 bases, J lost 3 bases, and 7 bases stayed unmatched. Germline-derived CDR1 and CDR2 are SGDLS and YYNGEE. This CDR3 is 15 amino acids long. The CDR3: CASSSGGAGTDTQYF. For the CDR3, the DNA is TGTGCCAGCAGTAGCGGGGGCGCGGGTACAGATACGCAGTATTTT.

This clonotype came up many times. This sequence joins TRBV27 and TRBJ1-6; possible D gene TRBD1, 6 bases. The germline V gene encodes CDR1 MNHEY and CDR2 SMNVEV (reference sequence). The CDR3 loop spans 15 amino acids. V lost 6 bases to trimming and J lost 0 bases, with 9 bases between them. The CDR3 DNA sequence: TGTGCCAGCAGAACAGGGTCCTCCTATAATTCACCCCTCCACTTT. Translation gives CASRTGSSYNSPLHF.

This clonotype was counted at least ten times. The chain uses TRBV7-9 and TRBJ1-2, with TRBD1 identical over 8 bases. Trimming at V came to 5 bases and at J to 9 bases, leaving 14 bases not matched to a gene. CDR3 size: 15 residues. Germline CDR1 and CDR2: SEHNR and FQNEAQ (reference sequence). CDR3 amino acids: CASSAWDRSDYRYTF. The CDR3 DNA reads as TGTGCCAGCAGCGCCTGGGACAGGTCGGACTACCGCTACACCTTC.

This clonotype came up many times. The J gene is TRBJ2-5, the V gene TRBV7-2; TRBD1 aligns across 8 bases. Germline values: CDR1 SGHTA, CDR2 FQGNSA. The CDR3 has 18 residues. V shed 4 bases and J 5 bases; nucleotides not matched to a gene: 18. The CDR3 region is CASSSGGVVLGKGETQYF. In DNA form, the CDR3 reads TGTGCCAGCAGCTCAGGGGGCGTCGTCCTGGGGAAGGGGGAGACCCAGTACTTC.

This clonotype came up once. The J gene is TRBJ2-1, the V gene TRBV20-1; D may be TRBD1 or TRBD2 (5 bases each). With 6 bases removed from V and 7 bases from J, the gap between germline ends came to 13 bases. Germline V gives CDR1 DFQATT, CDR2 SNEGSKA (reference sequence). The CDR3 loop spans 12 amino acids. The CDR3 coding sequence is TGCAGTGCCCGGGGCGACCAAAATGAGCAGTTCTTC. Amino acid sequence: CSARGDQNEQFF.

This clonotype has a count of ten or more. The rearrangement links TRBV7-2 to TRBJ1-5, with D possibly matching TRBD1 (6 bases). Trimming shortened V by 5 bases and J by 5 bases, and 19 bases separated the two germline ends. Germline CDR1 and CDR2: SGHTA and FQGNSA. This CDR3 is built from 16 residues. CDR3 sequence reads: CASSGGGGLAHQPQHF. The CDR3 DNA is TGTGCCAGCAGCGGGGGGGGGGGCCTGGCGCATCAGCCCCAGCATTTT.

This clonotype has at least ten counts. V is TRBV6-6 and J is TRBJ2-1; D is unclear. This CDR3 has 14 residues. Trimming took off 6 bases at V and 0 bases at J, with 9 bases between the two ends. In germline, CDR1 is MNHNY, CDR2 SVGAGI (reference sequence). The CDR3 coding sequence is TGTGCCAGCAGGGCCGAGGCCTCCTACAATGAGCAGTTCTTC. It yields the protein CASRAEASYNEQFF.

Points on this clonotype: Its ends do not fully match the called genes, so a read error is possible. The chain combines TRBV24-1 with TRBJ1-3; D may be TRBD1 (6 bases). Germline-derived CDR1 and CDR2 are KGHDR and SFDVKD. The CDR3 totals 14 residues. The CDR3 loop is CASSAPSQGNTIYF. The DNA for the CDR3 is TGCGCCAGCAGTGCTCCCTCGCAGGGGAACACCATATATTTT.

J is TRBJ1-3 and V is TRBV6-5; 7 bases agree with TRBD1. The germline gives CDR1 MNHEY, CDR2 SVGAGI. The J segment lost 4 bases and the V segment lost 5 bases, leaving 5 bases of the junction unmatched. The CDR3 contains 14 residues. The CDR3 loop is CASSPPGQGNTIYF. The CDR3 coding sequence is TGTGCCAGCAGTCCCCCGGGACAGGGAAACACCATATATTTT.

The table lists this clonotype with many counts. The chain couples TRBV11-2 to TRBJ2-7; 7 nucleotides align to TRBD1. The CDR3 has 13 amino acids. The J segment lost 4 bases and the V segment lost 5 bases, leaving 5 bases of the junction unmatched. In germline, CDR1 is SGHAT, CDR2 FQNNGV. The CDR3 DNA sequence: TGTGCCAGCAGCCATGACAGGGTTTACGAGCAGTACTTC. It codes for CASSHDRVYEQYF.

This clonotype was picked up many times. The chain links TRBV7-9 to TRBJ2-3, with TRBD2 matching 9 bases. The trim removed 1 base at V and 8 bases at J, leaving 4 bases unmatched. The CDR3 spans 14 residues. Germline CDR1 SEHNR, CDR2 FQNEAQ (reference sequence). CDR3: CASSLGVAGVTQYF. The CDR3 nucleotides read TGTGCCAGCAGCTTAGGGGTAGCGGGAGTTACGCAGTATTTT. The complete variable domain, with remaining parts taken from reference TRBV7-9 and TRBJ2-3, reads DTGVSQNPRHKITKRGQNVTFRCDPISEHNRLYWYRQTLGQGPEFLTYFQNEAQLEKSRLLSDRFSAERPKGSFSTLEIQRTEQGDSAMYLCASSLGVAGVTQYFGPGTRLTVL.

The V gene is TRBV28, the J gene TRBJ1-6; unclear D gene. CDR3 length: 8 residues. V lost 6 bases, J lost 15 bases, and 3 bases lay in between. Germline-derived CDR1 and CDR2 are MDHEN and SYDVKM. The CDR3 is CASSLLHF. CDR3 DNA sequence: TGTGCCAGCAGCCTCCTCCACTTT.

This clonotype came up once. The CDR3 loop is CASKGGTDTQYF. The CDR3 nucleotides are TGTGCCAGCAAGGGGGGGACAGATACGCAGTATTTT. The chain carries TRBV2 and TRBJ2-3, with a tentative D call TRBD2 (7 bases). The CDR3 is made up of 12 amino acids. The V end lost 7 bases, the J end lost 3 bases, and 8 bases lay between the germline ends. Germline lookup yields CDR1 SNHLY and CDR2 FYNNEI.

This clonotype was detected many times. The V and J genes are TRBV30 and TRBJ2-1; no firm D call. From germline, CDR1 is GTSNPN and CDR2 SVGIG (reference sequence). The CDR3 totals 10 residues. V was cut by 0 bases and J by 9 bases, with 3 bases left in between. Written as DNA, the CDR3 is TGTGCCTGGAGTGTAGGTGAGCAGTTCTTC. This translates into CAWSVGEQFF.

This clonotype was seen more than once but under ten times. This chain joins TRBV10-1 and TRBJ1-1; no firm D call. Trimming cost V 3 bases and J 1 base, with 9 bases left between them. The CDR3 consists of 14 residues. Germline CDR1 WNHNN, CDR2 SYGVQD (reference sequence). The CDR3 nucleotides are TGCGCCAGCAGTGAATTTGCCCGGAACACTGAAGCTTTCTTT. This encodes CASSEFARNTEAFF.

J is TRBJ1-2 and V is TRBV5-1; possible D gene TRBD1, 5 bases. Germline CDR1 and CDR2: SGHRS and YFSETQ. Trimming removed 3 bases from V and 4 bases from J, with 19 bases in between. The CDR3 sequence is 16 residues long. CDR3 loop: CASSWEPGRKGYGYTF. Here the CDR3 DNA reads TGCGCCAGCAGCTGGGAACCGGGACGGAAGGGCTATGGCTACACCTTC.